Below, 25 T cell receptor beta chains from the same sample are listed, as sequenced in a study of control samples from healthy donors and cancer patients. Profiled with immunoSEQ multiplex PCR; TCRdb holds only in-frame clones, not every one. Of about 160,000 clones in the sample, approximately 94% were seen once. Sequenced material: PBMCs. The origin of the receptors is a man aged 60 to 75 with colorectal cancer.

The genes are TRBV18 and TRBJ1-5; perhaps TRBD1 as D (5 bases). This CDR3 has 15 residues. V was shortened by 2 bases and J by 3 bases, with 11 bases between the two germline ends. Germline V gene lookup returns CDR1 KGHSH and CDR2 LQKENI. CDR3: CASSPIRQFNQPQHF. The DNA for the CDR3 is TGTGCCAGCTCACCAATTCGACAGTTCAATCAGCCCCAGCATTTT.

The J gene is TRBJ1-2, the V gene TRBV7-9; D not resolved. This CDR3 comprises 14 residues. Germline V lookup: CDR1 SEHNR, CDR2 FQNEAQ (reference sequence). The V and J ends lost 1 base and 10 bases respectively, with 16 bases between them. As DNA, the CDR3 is TGTGCCAGCAGCTTAGGGGTAGGGATCCACACCTACACCTTC. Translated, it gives CASSLGVGIHTYTF.

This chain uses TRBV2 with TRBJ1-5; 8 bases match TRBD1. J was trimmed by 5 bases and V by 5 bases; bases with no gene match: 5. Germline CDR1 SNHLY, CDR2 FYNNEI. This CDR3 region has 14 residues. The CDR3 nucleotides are TGTGCCAGCAGTTCAGGGGGCAAGCATCAGCCCCAGCATTTT. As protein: CASSSGGKHQPQHF.

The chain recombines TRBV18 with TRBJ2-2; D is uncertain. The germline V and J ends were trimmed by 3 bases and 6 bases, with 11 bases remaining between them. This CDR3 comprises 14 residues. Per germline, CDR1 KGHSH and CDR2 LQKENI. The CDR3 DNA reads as TGTGCCAGCTCACCGGAGTACCGCCCCGGGGAGCTGTTTTTT. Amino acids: CASSPEYRPGELFF.

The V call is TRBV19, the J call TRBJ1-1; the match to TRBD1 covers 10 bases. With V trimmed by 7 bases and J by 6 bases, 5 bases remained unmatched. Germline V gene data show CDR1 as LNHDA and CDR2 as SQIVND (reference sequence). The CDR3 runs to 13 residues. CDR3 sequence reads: CASKDRGSSEAFF. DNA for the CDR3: TGTGCCAGTAAGGACAGGGGGTCCTCTGAAGCTTTCTTT.

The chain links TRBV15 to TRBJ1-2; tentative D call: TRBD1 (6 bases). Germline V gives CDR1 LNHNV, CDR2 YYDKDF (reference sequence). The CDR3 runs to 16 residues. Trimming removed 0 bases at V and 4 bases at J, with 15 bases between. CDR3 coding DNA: TGTGCCACCAGCAGAGATGGGGACATTGGAGGCTATGGCTACACCTTC. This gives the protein CATSRDGDIGGYGYTF.

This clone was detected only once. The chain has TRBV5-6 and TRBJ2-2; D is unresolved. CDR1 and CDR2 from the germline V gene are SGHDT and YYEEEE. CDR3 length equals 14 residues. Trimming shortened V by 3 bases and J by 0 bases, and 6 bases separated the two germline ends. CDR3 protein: CASSWQSNTGELFF. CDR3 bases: TGTGCCAGCAGCTGGCAATCGAACACCGGGGAGCTGTTTTTT.

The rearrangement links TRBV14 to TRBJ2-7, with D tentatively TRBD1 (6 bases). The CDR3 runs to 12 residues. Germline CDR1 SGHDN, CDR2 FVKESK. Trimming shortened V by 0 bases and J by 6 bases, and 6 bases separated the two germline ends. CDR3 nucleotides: TGTGCCAGCAGCCAAGACAGGGGCGAGCAGTACTTC. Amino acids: CASSQDRGEQYF.

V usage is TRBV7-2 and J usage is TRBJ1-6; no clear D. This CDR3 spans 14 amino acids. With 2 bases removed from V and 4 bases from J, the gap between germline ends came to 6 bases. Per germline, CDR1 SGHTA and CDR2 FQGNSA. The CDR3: CASSLSVYNSPLHF. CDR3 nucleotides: TGTGCCAGCAGCTTATCAGTTTATAATTCACCCCTCCACTTT.

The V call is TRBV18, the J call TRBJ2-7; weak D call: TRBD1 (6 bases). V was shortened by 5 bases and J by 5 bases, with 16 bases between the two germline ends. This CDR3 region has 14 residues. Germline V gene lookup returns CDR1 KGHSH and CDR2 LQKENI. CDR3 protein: CASSFRQDMNEQYF. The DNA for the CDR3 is TGTGCCAGCTCATTTCGACAGGATATGAACGAGCAGTACTTC.

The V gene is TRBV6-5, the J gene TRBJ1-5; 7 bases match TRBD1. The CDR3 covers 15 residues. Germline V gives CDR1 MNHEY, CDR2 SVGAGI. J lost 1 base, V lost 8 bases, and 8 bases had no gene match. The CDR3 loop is CASAPSRGSNQPQHF. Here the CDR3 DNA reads TGTGCCAGCGCTCCAAGCAGGGGGAGCAATCAGCCCCAGCATTTT.

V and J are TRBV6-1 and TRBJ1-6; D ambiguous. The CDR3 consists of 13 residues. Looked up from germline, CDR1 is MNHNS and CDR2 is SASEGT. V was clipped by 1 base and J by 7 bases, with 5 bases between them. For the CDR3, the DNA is TGTGCCAGCAGTGAAGGGTGGAATTCACCCCTCCACTTT. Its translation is CASSEGWNSPLHF.

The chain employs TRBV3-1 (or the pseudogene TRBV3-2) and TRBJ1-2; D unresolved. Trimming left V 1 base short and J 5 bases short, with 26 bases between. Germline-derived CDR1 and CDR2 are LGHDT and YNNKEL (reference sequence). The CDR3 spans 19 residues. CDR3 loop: CASSQVLTGTTGVGYGYTF. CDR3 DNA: TGTGCCAGCAGCCAAGTCTTGACGGGAACAACGGGAGTGGGGTATGGCTACACCTTC.

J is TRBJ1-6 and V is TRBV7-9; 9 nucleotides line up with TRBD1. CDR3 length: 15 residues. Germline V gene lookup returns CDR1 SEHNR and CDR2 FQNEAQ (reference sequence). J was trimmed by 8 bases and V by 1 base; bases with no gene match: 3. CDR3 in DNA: TGTGCCAGCAGCTTAGAACAGGGGGCTTATTCACCCCTCCACTTT. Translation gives CASSLEQGAYSPLHF.

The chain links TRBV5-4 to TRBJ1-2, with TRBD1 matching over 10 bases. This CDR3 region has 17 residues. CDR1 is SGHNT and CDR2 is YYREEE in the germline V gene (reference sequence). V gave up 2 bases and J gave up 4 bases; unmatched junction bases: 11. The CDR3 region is CASSFGTGTGVFYGYTF. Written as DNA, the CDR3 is TGTGCCAGCAGCTTCGGCACCGGGACAGGGGTTTTCTATGGCTACACCTTC. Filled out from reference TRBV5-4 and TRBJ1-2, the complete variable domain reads ETGVTQSPTHLIKTRGQQVTLRCSSQSGHNTVSWYQQALGQGPQFIFQYYREEENGRGNFPPRFSGLQFPNYSSELNVNALELDDSALYLCASSFGTGTGVFYGYTFGSGTRLTVV.

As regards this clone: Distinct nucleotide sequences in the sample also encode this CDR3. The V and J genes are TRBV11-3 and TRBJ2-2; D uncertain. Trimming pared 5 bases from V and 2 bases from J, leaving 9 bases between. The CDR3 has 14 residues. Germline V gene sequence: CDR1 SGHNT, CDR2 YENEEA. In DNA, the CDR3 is TGTGCCAGCAGCCCTAACACCAACACCGGGGAGCTGTTTTTT. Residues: CASSPNTNTGELFF.

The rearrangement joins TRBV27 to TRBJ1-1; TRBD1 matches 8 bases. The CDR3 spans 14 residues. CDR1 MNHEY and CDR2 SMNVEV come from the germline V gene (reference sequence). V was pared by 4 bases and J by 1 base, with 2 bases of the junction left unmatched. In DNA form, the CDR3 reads TGTGCCAGCAGTTCCGACAGGGGGAACACTGAAGCTTTCTTT. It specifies CASSSDRGNTEAFF.

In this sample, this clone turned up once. The chain's CDR3 is CTSSHPLSGGASNEQFF. Written as DNA, the CDR3 is TGCACCAGCAGCCATCCCCTTAGCGGGGGGGCCTCCAATGAGCAGTTCTTC. This chain joins TRBV1 and TRBJ2-1; TRBD2 reflects the table's D call only, with no check against the DNA. TRBV1 represents a pseudogene. This CDR3 comprises 17 residues.

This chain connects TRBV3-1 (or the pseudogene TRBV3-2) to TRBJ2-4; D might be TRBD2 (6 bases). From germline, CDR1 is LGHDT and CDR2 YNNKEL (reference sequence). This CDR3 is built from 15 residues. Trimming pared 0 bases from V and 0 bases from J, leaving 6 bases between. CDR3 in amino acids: CASSQEGLAKNIQYF. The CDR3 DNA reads TGTGCCAGCAGCCAAGAGGGACTAGCCAAAAACATTCAGTACTTC.

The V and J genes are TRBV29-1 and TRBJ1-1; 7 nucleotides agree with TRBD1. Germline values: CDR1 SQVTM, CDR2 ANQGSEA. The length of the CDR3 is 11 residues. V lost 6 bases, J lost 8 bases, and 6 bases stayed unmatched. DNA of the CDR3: TGCAGCGTCAGGGGGGACTTGGAAGCTTTCTTT. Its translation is CSVRGDLEAFF.

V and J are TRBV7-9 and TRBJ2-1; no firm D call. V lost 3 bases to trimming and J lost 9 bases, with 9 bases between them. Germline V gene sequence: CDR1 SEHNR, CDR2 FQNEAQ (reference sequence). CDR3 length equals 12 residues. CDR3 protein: CASSFEPGEQFF. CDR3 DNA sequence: TGTGCCAGCAGCTTTGAACCCGGTGAGCAGTTCTTC.

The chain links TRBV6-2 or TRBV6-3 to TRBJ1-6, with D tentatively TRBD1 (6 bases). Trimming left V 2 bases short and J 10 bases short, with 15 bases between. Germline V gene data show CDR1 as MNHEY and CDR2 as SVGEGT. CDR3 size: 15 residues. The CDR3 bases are TGTGCCAGCAGTTACGGCGGGGACATCAGCTCACCCCTCCACTTT. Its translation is CASSYGGDISSPLHF.

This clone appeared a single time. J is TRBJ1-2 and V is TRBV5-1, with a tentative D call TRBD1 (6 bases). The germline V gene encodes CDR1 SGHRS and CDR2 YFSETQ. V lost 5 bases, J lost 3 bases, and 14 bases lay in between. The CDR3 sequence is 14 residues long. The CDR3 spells CASSAGQRYYGYTF. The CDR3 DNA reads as TGCGCCAGCAGTGCCGGACAGAGATACTATGGCTACACCTTC.

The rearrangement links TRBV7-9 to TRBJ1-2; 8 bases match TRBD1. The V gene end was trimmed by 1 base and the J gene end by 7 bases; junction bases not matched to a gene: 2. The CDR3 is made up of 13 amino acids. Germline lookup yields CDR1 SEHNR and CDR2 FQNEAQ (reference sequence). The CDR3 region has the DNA TGTGCCAGCAGCTTAGGGACAGGGTCTGGCTACACCTTC. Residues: CASSLGTGSGYTF.

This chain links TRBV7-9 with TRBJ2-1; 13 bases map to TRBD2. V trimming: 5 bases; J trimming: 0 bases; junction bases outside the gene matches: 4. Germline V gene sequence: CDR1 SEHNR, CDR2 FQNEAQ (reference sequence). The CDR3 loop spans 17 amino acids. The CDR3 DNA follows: TGTGCCAGCAGCCCTAGGACTAGCGGGAGCTCCTACAATGAGCAGTTCTTC. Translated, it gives CASSPRTSGSSYNEQFF.